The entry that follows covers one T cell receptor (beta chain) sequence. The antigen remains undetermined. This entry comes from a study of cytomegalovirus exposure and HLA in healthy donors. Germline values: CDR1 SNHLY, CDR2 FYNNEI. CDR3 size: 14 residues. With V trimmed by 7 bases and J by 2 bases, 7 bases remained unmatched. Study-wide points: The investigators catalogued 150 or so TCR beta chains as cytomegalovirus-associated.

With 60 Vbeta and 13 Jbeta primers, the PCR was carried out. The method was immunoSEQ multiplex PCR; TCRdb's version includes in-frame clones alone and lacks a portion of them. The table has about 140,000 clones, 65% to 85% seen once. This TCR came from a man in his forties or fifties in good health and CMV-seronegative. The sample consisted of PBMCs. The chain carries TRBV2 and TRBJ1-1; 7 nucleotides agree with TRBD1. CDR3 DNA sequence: TGTGCCAGCAAAGTACAGGGGTTTAACACTGAAGCTTTCTTT. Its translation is CASKVQGFNTEAFF.